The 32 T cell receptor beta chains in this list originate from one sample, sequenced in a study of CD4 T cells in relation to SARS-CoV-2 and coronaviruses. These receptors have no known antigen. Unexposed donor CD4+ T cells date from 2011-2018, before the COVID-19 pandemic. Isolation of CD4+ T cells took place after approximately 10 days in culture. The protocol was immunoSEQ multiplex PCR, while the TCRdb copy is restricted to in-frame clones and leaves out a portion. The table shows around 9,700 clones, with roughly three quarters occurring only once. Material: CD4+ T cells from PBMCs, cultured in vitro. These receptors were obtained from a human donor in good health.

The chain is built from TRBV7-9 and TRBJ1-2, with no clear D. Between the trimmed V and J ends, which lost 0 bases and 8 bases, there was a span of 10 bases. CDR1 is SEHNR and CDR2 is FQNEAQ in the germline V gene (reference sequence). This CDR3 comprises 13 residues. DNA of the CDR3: TGTGCCAGCAGCTTAGCCATGACTCAGGGCTACACCTTC. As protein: CASSLAMTQGYTF. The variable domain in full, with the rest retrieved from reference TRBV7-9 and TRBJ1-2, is DTGVSQNPRHKITKRGQNVTFRCDPISEHNRLYWYRQTLGQGPEFLTYFQNEAQLEKSRLLSDRFSAERPKGSFSTLEIQRTEQGDSAMYLCASSLAMTQGYTFGSGTRLTVV.

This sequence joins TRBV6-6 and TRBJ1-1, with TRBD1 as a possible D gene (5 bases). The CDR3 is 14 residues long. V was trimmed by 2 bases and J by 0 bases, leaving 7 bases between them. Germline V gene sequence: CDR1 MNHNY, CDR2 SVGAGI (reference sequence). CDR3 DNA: TGTGCCAGCAGTTACCGACAGCTGAACACTGAAGCTTTCTTT. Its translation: CASSYRQLNTEAFF.

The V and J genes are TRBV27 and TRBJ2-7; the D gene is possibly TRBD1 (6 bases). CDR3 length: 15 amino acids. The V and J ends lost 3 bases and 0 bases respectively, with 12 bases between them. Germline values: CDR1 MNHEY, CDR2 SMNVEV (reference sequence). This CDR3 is CASSFRTASSYEQYF. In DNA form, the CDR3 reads TGTGCCAGCAGTTTTCGGACAGCCAGCTCCTACGAGCAGTACTTC.

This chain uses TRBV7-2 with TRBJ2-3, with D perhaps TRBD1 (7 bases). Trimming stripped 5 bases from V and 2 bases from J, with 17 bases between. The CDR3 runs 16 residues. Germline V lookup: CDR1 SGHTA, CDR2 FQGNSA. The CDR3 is CASSPPARGVTDTQYF. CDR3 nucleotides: TGTGCCAGCAGCCCCCCCGCCAGGGGGGTCACAGATACGCAGTATTTT.

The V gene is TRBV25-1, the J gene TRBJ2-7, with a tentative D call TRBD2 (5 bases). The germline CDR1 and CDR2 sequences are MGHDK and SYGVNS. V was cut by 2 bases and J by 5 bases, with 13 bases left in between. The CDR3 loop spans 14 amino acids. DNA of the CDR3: TGTGCCAGCAGTGAAGGGCGGGCCAGAGACGAGCAGTACTTC. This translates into CASSEGRARDEQYF.

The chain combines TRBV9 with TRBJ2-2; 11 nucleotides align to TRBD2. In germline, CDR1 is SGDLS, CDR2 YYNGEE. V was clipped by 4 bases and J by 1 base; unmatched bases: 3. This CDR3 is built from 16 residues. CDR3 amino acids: CASSRGTSGNTGELFF. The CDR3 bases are TGTGCCAGCAGCAGAGGGACTAGCGGGAACACCGGGGAGCTGTTTTTT.

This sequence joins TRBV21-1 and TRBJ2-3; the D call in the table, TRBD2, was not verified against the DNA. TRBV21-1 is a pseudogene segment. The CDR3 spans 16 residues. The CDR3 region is CASSSPGLAGEDTQYF. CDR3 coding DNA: TGTGCCAGCAGCAGTCCGGGACTAGCGGGGGAAGATACGCAGTATTTT.

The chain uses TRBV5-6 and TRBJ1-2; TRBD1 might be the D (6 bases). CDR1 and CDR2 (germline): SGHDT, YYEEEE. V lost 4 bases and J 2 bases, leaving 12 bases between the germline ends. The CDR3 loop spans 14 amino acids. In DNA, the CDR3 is TGTGCCAGCAGCCCCCAGGGGAGAAACTATGGCTACACCTTC. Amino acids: CASSPQGRNYGYTF.

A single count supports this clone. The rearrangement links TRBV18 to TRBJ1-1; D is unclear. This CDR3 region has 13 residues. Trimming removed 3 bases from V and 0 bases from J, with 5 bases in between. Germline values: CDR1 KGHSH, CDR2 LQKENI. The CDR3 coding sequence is TGTGCCAGCTCACCTGCCATGAACACTGAAGCTTTCTTT. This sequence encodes CASSPAMNTEAFF.

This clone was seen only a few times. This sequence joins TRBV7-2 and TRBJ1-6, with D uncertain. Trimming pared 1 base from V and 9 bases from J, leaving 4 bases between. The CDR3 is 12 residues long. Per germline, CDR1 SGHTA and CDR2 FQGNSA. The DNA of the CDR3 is TGTGCCAGCAGCTTAGAAGTTTCACCCCTCCACTTT. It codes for CASSLEVSPLHF.

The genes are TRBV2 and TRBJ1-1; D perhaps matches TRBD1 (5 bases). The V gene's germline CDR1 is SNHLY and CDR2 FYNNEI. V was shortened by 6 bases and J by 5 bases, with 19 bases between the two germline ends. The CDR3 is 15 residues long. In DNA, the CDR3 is TGTGCCAGCAGGGATCAGGGAAGTCGGCGGACTGAAGCTTTCTTT. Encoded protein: CASRDQGSRRTEAFF.

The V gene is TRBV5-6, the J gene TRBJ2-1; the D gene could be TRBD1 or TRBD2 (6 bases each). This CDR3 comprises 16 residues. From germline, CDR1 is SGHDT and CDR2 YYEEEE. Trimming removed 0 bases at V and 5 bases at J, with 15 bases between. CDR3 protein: CASSLAWGGGHNEQFF. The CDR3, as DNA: TGTGCCAGCAGCTTGGCCTGGGGTGGGGGGCACAATGAGCAGTTCTTC.

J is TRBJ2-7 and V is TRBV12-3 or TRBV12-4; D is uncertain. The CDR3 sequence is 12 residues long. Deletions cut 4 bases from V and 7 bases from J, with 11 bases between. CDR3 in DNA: TGTGCCAGCAGTTCACCCCATGGGGAGCAGTACTTC. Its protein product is CASSSPHGEQYF.

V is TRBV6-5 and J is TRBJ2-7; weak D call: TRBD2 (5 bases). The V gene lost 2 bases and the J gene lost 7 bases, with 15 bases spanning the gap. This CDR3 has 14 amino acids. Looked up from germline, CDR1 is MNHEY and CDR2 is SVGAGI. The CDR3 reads CASSYLSVSGEQYF. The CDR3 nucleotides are TGTGCCAGCAGTTACCTGTCGGTTTCGGGAGAGCAGTACTTC.

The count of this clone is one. The CDR3 sequence is CASTWAGQGPGGYTF. The CDR3 nucleotides read TGTGCCAGCACCTGGGCGGGGCAGGGGCCCGGTGGCTACACCTTC. The genes are TRBV6-5 and TRBJ1-2, with a possible D match to TRBD1 (6 bases). The CDR3 is 15 residues long. Germline V gene sequence: CDR1 MNHEY, CDR2 SVGAGI. V lost 7 bases, J lost 7 bases, and 22 bases lay in between.

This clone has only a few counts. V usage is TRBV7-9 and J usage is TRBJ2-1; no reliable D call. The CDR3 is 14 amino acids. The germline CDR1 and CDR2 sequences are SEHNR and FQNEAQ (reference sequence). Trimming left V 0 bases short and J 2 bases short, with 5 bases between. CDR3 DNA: TGTGCCAGCAGCTTAGCGGGCACCTACAATGAGCAGTTCTTC. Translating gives CASSLAGTYNEQFF.

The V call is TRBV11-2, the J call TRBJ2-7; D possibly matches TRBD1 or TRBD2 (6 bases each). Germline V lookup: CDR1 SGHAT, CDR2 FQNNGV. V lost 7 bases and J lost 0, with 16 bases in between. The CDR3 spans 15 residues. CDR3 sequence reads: CASTRGGVSSYEQYF. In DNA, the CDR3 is TGTGCCAGCACCAGGGGCGGGGTTAGCTCCTACGAGCAGTACTTC.

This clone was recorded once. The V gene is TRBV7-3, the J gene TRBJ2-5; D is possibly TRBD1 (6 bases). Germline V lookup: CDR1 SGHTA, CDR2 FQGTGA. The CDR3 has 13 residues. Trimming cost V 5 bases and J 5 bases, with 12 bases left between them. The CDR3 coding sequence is TGTGCCAGCAGCGAGGGGGATCGGGAGACCCAGTACTTC. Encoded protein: CASSEGDRETQYF.

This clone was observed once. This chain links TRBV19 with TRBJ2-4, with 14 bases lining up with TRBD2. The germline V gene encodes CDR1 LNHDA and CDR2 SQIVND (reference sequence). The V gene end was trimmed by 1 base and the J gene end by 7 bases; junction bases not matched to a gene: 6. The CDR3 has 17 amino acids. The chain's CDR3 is CASSIVGTSGSRNIQYF. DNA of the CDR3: TGTGCCAGTAGTATAGTAGGGACTAGCGGGAGTCGTAACATTCAGTACTTC.

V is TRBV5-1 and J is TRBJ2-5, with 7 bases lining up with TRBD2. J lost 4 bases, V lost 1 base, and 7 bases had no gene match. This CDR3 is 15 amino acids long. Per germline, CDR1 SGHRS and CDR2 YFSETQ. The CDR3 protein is CASSLSGGVTETQYF. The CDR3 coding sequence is TGCGCCAGCAGCTTGTCTGGGGGGGTCACAGAGACCCAGTACTTC.

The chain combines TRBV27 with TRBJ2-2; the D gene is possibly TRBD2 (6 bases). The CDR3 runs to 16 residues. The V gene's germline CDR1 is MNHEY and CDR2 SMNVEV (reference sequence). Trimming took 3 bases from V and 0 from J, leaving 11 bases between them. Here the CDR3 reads CASSFYGSSNTGELFF. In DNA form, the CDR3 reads TGTGCCAGCAGTTTTTACGGGAGTTCGAACACCGGGGAGCTGTTTTTT.

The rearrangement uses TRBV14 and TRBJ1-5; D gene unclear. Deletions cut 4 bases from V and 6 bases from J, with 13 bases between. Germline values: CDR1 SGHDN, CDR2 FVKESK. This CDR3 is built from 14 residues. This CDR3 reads CASSPIGSSQPQHF. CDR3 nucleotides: TGTGCCAGCAGCCCTATAGGGTCAAGTCAGCCCCAGCATTTT.

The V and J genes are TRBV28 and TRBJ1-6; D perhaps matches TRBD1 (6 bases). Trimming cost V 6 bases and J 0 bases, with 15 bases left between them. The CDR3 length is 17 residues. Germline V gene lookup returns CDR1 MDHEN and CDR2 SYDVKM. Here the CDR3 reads CASRAGVFGSYNSPLHF. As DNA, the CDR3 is TGTGCCAGCAGGGCAGGGGTATTCGGCTCCTATAATTCACCCCTCCACTTT.

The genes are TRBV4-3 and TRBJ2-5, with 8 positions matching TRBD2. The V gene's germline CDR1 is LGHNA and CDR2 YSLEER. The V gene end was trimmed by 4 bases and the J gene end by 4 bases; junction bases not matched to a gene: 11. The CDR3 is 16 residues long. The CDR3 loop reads CASSLRTSPGGETQYF. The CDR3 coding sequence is TGCGCCAGCAGCCTCAGGACTAGCCCAGGAGGAGAGACCCAGTACTTC.

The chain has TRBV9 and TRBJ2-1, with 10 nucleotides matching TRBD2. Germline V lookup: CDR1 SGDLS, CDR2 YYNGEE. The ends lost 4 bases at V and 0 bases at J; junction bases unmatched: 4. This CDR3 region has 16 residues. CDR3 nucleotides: TGTGCCAGCAGCTTTAGCGGGGGGAACTCCTACAATGAGCAGTTCTTC. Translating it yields CASSFSGGNSYNEQFF.

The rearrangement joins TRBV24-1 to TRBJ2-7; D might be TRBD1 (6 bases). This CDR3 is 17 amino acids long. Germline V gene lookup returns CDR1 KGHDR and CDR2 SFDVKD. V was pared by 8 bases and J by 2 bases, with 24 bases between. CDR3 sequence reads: CATKKPDRSSVPYEQYF. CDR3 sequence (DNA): TGTGCCACCAAAAAGCCCGACAGGAGTTCAGTTCCCTACGAGCAGTACTTC.

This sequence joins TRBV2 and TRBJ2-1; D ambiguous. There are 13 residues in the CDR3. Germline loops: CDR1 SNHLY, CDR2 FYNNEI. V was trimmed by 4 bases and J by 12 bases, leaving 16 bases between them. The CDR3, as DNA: TGTGCCAGCAGTGTTGCCCCCAGCCGCTGGCAGTTCTTC. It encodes CASSVAPSRWQFF.

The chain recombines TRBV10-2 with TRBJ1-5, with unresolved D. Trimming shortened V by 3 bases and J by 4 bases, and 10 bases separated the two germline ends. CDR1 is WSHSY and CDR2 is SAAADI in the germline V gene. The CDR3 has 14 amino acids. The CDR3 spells CASSENGLNQPQHF. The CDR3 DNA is TGCGCCAGCAGTGAAAACGGCCTGAATCAGCCCCAGCATTTT.

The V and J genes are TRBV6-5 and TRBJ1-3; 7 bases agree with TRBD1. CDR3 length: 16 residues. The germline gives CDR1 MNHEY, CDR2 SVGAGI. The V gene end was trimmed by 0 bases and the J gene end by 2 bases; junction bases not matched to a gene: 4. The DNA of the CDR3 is TGTGCCAGCAGTTACTCAAACAGGGGAACTGGAAACACCATATATTTT. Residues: CASSYSNRGTGNTIYF.

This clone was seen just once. CDR3 in DNA: TGCGCCAGCAGCTTGGGGGTGGCGACCAACAATGAGCAGTTCTTC. Its protein is CASSLGVATNNEQFF. This chain connects TRBV5-1 to TRBJ2-1; D is undetermined. This CDR3 comprises 15 residues. From germline, CDR1 is SGHRS and CDR2 YFSETQ. V lost 0 bases and J lost 5, with 12 bases in between.

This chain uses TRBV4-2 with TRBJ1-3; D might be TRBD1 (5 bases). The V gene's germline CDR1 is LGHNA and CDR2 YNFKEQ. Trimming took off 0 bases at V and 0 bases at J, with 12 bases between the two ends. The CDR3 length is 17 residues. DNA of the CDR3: TGTGCCAGCAGCCAAGATCATACAGGACTCTCTGGAAACACCATATATTTT. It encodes CASSQDHTGLSGNTIYF.

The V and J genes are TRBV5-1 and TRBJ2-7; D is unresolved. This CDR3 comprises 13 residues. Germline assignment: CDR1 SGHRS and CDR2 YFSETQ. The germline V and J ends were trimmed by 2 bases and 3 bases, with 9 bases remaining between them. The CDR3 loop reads CASSFPASYEQYF. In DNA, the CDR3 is TGCGCCAGCAGCTTCCCAGCCAGCTACGAGCAGTACTTC.